Each of the 25 T cell receptor beta chains below was sequenced from the same sample in a study of Graves' ophthalmopathy and Graves' hyperthyroidism. Scientists amplified the TCR beta CDR3 regions from RNA transcripts. RT-PCR was first run with HTBI primers, then multiplex PCR in a second round. TCRdb redid the calling of the multiplex PCR reads with MiXCR, one entry per CDR3 protein. The data contain roughly 380,000 distinct CDR3 sequences, approximately 15% of them seen just once; the ten biggest clones take up roughly 7%. The source material was peripheral blood. Receptors originate from a woman aged 18-30 years with stable Graves' hyperthyroidism.

This clonotype was observed at least ten times. The rearrangement links TRBV5-1 to TRBJ2-5; D unresolved. V was trimmed by 2 bases and J by 1 base, leaving 6 bases between them. CDR1 and CDR2 from the germline V gene are SGHRS and YFSETQ. The CDR3 has 13 amino acids. CDR3 sequence (DNA): TGCGCCAGCAGCTTAGAGATCCAAGAGACCCAGTACTTC. Its protein is CASSLEIQETQYF.

A note on this clonotype: As the CDR3 is not closed by the conserved phenylalanine or tryptophan, this likely results from a read error. This chain links TRBV7-2 with TRBJ1-5, with D possibly matching TRBD1 (5 bases). Trimming stripped 5 bases from V and 4 bases from J, with 15 bases between. CDR1 is SGHTA and CDR2 is FQGNSA in the germline V gene. CDR3 length: 15 residues. The CDR3 DNA sequence: TGTGCCAGCAGCCGGGACCCCGGGGGAAATCAGCCCCAGCATGTT. Its protein product is CASSRDPGGNQPQHV.

In this sample, this clonotype turned up many times. The gene calls are TRBV9 and TRBJ1-6; D is uncertain. Germline-derived CDR1 and CDR2 are SGDLS and YYNGEE. Trimming removed 0 bases from V and 7 bases from J, with 14 bases in between. The CDR3 length is 16 residues. The CDR3 DNA reads TGTGCCAGCAGCGTAGAGAGGCACAGACTAAATTCACCCCTCCACTTT. It specifies CASSVERHRLNSPLHF.

The sample holds one count of this clonotype. A much larger clone is a single base away; this may be a read error. This rearrangement joins TRBV28 to TRBJ2-7, with 7 bases lining up with TRBD1. The CDR3 is made up of 14 amino acids. Germline V gives CDR1 MDHEN, CDR2 SYDVKM. V trimming: 4 bases; J trimming: 4 bases; junction bases outside the gene matches: 7. The CDR3 here is CASSSGGGIYEQYF. CDR3 DNA: TGTGCCAGCAGTTCAGGGGGTGGGATTTACGAGCAGTACTTC.

This clonotype was observed a few times. V gene TRBV6-2 or TRBV6-3 combines with J gene TRBJ1-3; possibly TRBD1 for D (6 bases). Germline V CDR1 and CDR2: MNHEY, SVGEGT. The V end lost 2 bases, the J end lost 1 base, and 18 bases lay between the germline ends. This CDR3 is 18 amino acids long. CDR3 sequence reads: CASSYANPRGASGNTIYF. The CDR3 nucleotides read TGTGCCAGCAGTTACGCCAACCCTCGGGGGGCTTCTGGAAACACCATATATTTT.

There are many counts of this clonotype. The V and J genes are TRBV11-2 and TRBJ2-6; 7 nucleotides agree with TRBD2. The germline CDR1 and CDR2 sequences are SGHAT and FQNNGV. The CDR3 contains 18 residues. With V trimmed by 3 bases and J by 0 bases, 8 bases remained unmatched. CDR3: CASSLFRRGVSGANVLTF. The DNA for the CDR3 is TGTGCCAGCAGCTTGTTCCGTCGGGGGGTCTCTGGGGCCAACGTCCTGACTTTC.

The sample holds many counts of this clonotype. V and J are TRBV7-9 and TRBJ1-1; D uncertain. This CDR3 is built from 11 residues. Trimming took off 5 bases at V and 6 bases at J, with 7 bases between the two ends. The germline V gene encodes CDR1 SEHNR and CDR2 FQNEAQ (reference sequence). The CDR3, as DNA: TGTGCCAGCAGCGTCCCCCCTGAAGCTTTCTTT. It codes for CASSVPPEAFF. The complete variable domain, with remaining parts taken from reference TRBV7-9 and TRBJ1-1, reads DTGVSQNPRHKITKRGQNVTFRCDPISEHNRLYWYRQTLGQGPEFLTYFQNEAQLEKSRLLSDRFSAERPKGSFSTLEIQRTEQGDSAMYLCASSVPPEAFFGQGTRLTVV.

J is TRBJ1-2 and V is TRBV6-4, with a weak D call TRBD1 (6 bases). CDR3 length: 15 amino acids. V lost 5 bases and J lost 3, with 16 bases in between. The germline gives CDR1 MRHNA, CDR2 SNTAGT. The DNA for the CDR3 is TGTGCCAGCAGTAGGAGCAGGGGTGCGGACTATGGCTACACCTTC. Amino acid sequence: CASSRSRGADYGYTF.

The table lists this clonotype with many counts. This chain uses TRBV5-1 with TRBJ2-7, with D perhaps assigned TRBD1 or TRBD2 (5 bases each). The germline gives CDR1 SGHRS, CDR2 YFSETQ. This CDR3 is 15 amino acids long. The V and J ends lost 0 bases and 3 bases respectively, with 13 bases between them. CDR3 residues: CASSLEGTSYYEQYF. CDR3 DNA sequence: TGCGCCAGCAGCTTGGAGGGGACGTCCTACTACGAGCAGTACTTC.

This clonotype was seen repeatedly, ten times or more. This chain connects TRBV24-1 to TRBJ1-2; possible D gene TRBD1, 6 bases. The germline V gene has CDR1 KGHDR and CDR2 SFDVKD. The V and J ends lost 5 bases and 11 bases respectively, with 23 bases between them. The CDR3 totals 15 residues. This chain's CDR3 is CATSVPRQATPLYTF. CDR3 DNA sequence: TGTGCCACCAGTGTTCCCAGACAGGCTACACCGTTATACACCTTC.

Only a few counts were recorded for this clonotype. This rearrangement joins TRBV6-5 to TRBJ1-6; D unresolved. The ends were cut back, 1 base at V and 8 bases at J, with 6 bases in the middle. The CDR3 totals 13 residues. Germline-derived CDR1 and CDR2 are MNHEY and SVGAGI. The CDR3 sequence is CASSYLRDSPLHF. The CDR3 DNA follows: TGTGCCAGCAGTTACTTGAGGGATTCACCCCTCCACTTT.

This clonotype occurred many times. This sequence joins TRBV2 and TRBJ2-7; 7 bases are a match to TRBD1. The CDR3 loop spans 13 amino acids. V was clipped by 3 bases and J by 5 bases; unmatched bases: 4. Germline V gene sequence: CDR1 SNHLY, CDR2 FYNNEI. The CDR3 region is CASSEGQPDEQYF. The CDR3 bases are TGTGCCAGCAGTGAGGGACAGCCTGACGAGCAGTACTTC.

There are many counts of this clonotype. The chain joins TRBV20-1 to TRBJ2-7, with 8 positions matching TRBD1. V lost 3 bases and J lost 0; bases outside the gene matches: 7. Germline V lookup: CDR1 DFQATT, CDR2 SNEGSKA (reference sequence). The CDR3 loop spans 15 amino acids. The CDR3 loop is CSASRSGGSSYEQYF. Here the CDR3 DNA reads TGCAGTGCTAGCAGATCAGGGGGCAGCTCCTACGAGCAGTACTTC.

This clonotype was seen ten or more times. The rearrangement joins TRBV2 to TRBJ2-7, with D perhaps matching TRBD2 (6 bases). Trimming pared 6 bases from V and 0 bases from J, leaving 12 bases between. The CDR3 has 14 residues. Germline assignment: CDR1 SNHLY and CDR2 FYNNEI. CDR3 loop: CASRRDPSSYEQYF. The CDR3 region has the DNA TGTGCCAGCAGGCGGGACCCGAGCTCCTACGAGCAGTACTTC.

This clonotype was observed a handful of times. A much larger clone differs by one base, so this may be a read error. The chain recombines TRBV20-1 with TRBJ1-6; no reliable D call. This CDR3 is built from 14 residues. Germline assignment: CDR1 DFQATT and CDR2 SNEGSKA (reference sequence). The CDR3 region has the DNA TGCAGTGCTAGAGAGGCAGGCTATAATTCACACCTCCACTTT. It yields the protein CSAREAGYNSHLHF.

The rearrangement uses TRBV4-1 and TRBJ2-7; perhaps TRBD2 as D (5 bases). The germline CDR1 and CDR2 sequences are MGHRA and YSYEKL. With 4 bases removed from V and 3 bases from J, the gap between germline ends came to 16 bases. CDR3 length: 15 residues. The CDR3 loop reads CASSPQRAVLYEQYF. The CDR3 DNA is TGCGCCAGCAGCCCCCAGAGGGCGGTCCTCTACGAGCAGTACTTC.

The chain uses TRBV6-5 and TRBJ1-2; unclear D gene. Germline V gives CDR1 MNHEY, CDR2 SVGAGI. The CDR3 is 16 residues long. V lost 5 bases and J lost 4, with 20 bases in between. The CDR3 loop reads CASSTGRITTLYGYTF. Here the CDR3 DNA reads TGTGCCAGCAGTACTGGACGGATAACTACTCTCTATGGCTACACCTTC.

The chain combines TRBV12-3 or TRBV12-4 with TRBJ1-2, with TRBD1 identical over 11 bases. V dropped 6 bases and J dropped 7; count of bases not matched to a gene: 10. This CDR3 comprises 15 residues. In DNA form, the CDR3 reads TGTGCCAGCAGAGTGGACAGGGGGCCAAGGTTTGGCTACACCTTC. It yields the protein CASRVDRGPRFGYTF.

This clonotype has a count of ten or more. An end of the junction does not agree with germline; a read error may underlie this. This chain connects TRBV12-3 or TRBV12-4 to TRBJ1-2; 8 nucleotides align to TRBD1. The CDR3 is made up of 12 amino acids. The chain's CDR3 is CASRSSNSGQGF. The CDR3 coding sequence is TGTGCCAGCAGATCCTCCAACTCAGGACAGGGCTTC.

This clonotype has just a few counts. The genes are TRBV2 and TRBJ2-5; TRBD2 agrees at 10 bases. J lost 5 bases, V lost 8 bases, and 8 bases had no gene match. Looked up from germline, CDR1 is SNHLY and CDR2 is FYNNEI. The CDR3 has 14 residues. CDR3 DNA sequence: TGTGCCAGCGTGGAGCGGGGGGGCCTGGAGACCCAGTACTTC. Amino acids: CASVERGGLETQYF.

The table lists this clonotype with many counts. The rearrangement links TRBV5-1 to TRBJ2-2; no firm D call. The CDR3 covers 15 residues. Germline V gene sequence: CDR1 SGHRS, CDR2 YFSETQ. The V gene lost 4 bases and the J gene lost 5 bases, with 15 bases spanning the gap. CDR3 nucleotide sequence: TGCGCCAGCAGCCCGCCCGGAGTTTTGACCGGGGAGCTGTTTTTT. This encodes CASSPPGVLTGELFF.

This clonotype has a count of ten or more. The chain combines TRBV9 with TRBJ1-2; weak D call: TRBD1 (5 bases). The V and J ends lost 0 bases and 7 bases respectively, with 13 bases between them. The CDR3 is made up of 14 amino acids. Germline CDR1 SGDLS, CDR2 YYNGEE. This CDR3 reads CASSVAAGLTGYTF. CDR3 nucleotides: TGTGCCAGCAGCGTAGCAGCAGGGTTGACTGGCTACACCTTC.

CDR3: CASSLGCCYRDLQETQYF. In DNA form, the CDR3 reads TGTGCCAGCAGCTTAGGGTGTTGTTACAGGGACCTTCAAGAGACCCAGTACTTC. The V gene is TRBV11-3, the J gene TRBJ2-5, with TRBD1 as a possible D gene (6 bases). Trimming took 1 base from V and 2 from J, leaving 20 bases between them. The CDR3 has 18 residues. In germline, CDR1 is SGHNT, CDR2 YENEEA.

In this sample, this clonotype turned up many times. The rearrangement joins TRBV7-9 to TRBJ1-1, with 7 bases matching TRBD1. Germline V lookup: CDR1 SEHNR, CDR2 FQNEAQ (reference sequence). The length of the CDR3 is 14 residues. Trimming cost V 5 bases and J 7 bases; bases outside gene matches: 10. The CDR3 sequence is CASSLNRGRGEAFF. The CDR3 DNA reads as TGTGCCAGCAGCCTTAATAGGGGGCGCGGTGAAGCTTTCTTT.

The gene calls are TRBV10-3 and TRBJ2-7; D unclear. The V and J ends lost 0 bases and 7 bases respectively, with 7 bases between them. The CDR3 spans 12 residues. Germline-derived CDR1 and CDR2 are ENHRY and SYGVKD. The CDR3 spells CAISESPTEQYF. The CDR3 nucleotides read TGTGCCATCAGTGAGTCTCCCACTGAGCAGTACTTC.